This paragraph covers one T cell receptor beta chain sequence. The data were taken from a study of blood T cell repertoires in COVID-19. About the study: PBMCs, B-cell-depleted T cells, or T cells provided the cDNA or gDNA that made up the material.

The participants were between about 18 and 100 years old and came from under 25 US areas. Participant reports of clinical history set cohort assignment. Libraries were prepared by immunoSEQ multiplex PCR; TCRdb keeps only in-frame clonotypes and omits some of them. Counted here are about 300,000 clones, nearly 90% occurring once; the ten biggest clones make up approximately 4%. The CDR3 has 14 amino acids. This receptor was identified in a woman younger than 30 with acute COVID-19. Sequenced input: PBMCs or T cells enriched from blood (not recorded which). The chain has TRBV7-5 and TRBJ2-2; the D call of TRBD1 is as the table states it, not checked on the DNA. TRBV7-5 is deemed a pseudogene. The CDR3, as DNA: TGTGCCAGAAGCTACAGACAGAACACCGGGGAGCTGTTTTTT. This encodes CARSYRQNTGELFF.